A single TCR beta chain is shown here with its context. This clonotype was seen ten or more times. Its antigen remains undetermined. The record has no base qualities; no much larger clone is one base away. According to the study, the label for this sample's time point signals: newly diagnosed GD, antithyroid drugs for less than 3 months. RNA was extracted from PBMCs in TRIzol for both TCR sequencing and RNA sequencing. Graves' disease was diagnosed according to American Thyroid Association guidelines. Recruitment of patients was carried out at an endocrinology department in Xi'an, China. Each patient gave about 8.1 milliliters of peripheral blood, collected in an EDTA anticoagulant tube. Ficoll Paque Plus density gradient separation was used to isolate PBMCs, and no further T cell sorting was done. RNA quality was checked with an Agilent 2100 Bioanalyzer and agarose gel, and concentration with a NanoDrop 2000.

The library was prepared using multiplex PCR. Sequencing relied on an Illumina HiSeq 4000. CDR3 regions were amplified by Arm-PCR with iRepertoire HTBI primers to construct TCR beta libraries. Before sequencing, the PCR products underwent gel purification. The paper's processing steps were these. Gene usage analysis of CDR3 amino acid clonotypes relied on the 60 to 65 TRBV and around 13 TRBJ segments identified across samples. COPE and FqMerger were used to merge the filtered high-quality paired reads into contigs. Contigs were aligned with BLAST to IMGT TRBV, TRBD and TRBJ reference genes, and CDR3 was defined per IMGT. Clonotypes above 0.1% frequency were classified as highly expanded clones. Shannon entropy served as the measure of repertoire diversity, while the Gini coefficient captured V-J evenness. A clonotype found in more than one individual was treated as public. TCRdb's own reprocessing of the public reads used fastp at Q25 and MiXCR and kept productive beta chains. Each record represents a unique CDR3 protein, reported with the most common genes and DNA among its rows. For this entry, the V and J calls and clone size follow TCRdb and not the study's own pipeline. For this sample the table gives 530,000 or so distinct CDR3 sequences, of which 16% were detected only once. The ten largest clones capture 12% of the sample.

The data belong to a study of regulatory T cells in long-lasting Graves disease (dated by TCRdb to the early 2020s). A note on the overall study: Antithyroid drugs had been taken for less than 3 months by newly diagnosed Graves' disease patients. This study used TCR sequencing and RNA sequencing of peripheral blood to compare persistent Graves' disease patients against newly diagnosed Graves' disease patients. The study was registered as a clinical trial and conducted in China. A total of about 33 samples were covered by TCR sequencing, comprising approximately 13 persistent and 20 newly diagnosed Graves' disease patients. General conclusions and limits of the study: The small sample size was acknowledged by the authors as a limitation that may reduce accuracy. The study examined only peripheral blood because the primary lesion, thyroid tissue, could not be accessed. Sequencing and analysis were restricted to the TCR beta chain. TRBV28, TRBJ1-2 and TRBJ2-5 were preferentially used in persistent disease, while TRBV20-1 and TRBJ2-1 were favored in newly diagnosed disease. More public clonotypes were shared among persistent patients (roughly 3,000) than among newly diagnosed patients (more than 950). Compared with newly diagnosed patients, patients with persistent Graves' disease had lower TCR Shannon entropy and fewer highly expanded clones, which suggests clonal expansion.

The CDR3 goes from the cysteine to the phenylalanine over 17 residues. The entry retains the CDR3 DNA only, 51 bases that are in frame from base 1. The V end loses 4 bases and the J end loses 0 bases, and a stretch of 18 bases separates them. Looking up the germline V gene (reference sequence) yields CDR1 LNHDA and CDR2 SQIVND. The same sample was also used in a study of T cells in Graves' hyperthyroidism and ophthalmopathy. The second source states: Stable Graves' hyperthyroidism was defined as no progression to ophthalmopathy during 18 months of follow-up. Hyperthyroidism patients were newly diagnosed, had a disease duration of under 2 months, and were aged 18 to 65 years. Patients with uncontrolled infections, other autoimmune diseases, pregnancy or lactation were excluded. Clinical symptoms, serum thyroxine and TRAb, thyroid ultrasound, and orbital computed tomography formed the basis for the diagnoses. The TCR CDR3 was subjected to a first round of RT-PCR using the HTBI primer set and the Qiagen OneStep RT-PCR kit. Most expanded thyroid clonotypes (frequency above 0.001) were also found in blood, which suggests that blood repertoires may mirror thyroid immune responses. A 13 V-J signature model separated ophthalmopathy from stable hyperthyroidism, with about 90% sensitivity and roughly 81% specificity in cross-validation and 80%/75% in testing. In validation, the model predicted progression to ophthalmopathy a median of 6.5 months before onset, with about 67% sensitivity and about 72% specificity. To identify distinguishing TCR V-J signatures, a discovery cohort of around 100 patients was used, comprising 40 to 45 with Graves' ophthalmopathy and approximately 58 with stable Graves' hyperthyroidism. Prospective prediction of ophthalmopathy was tested in an independent validation cohort consisting of some 20 hyperthyroidism patients and over 15 patients who later progressed to ophthalmopathy. For training and testing, the 100 or so patients in the discovery cohort were randomly divided in a 7:3 ratio. In roughly six Graves' hyperthyroidism patients, the study also compared T-cell repertoires from thyroid tissue with T-cell repertoires from blood. Following sampling, methimazole starting at 30 mg daily was given to hyperthyroidism patients, and high-dose intravenous methylprednisolone was given to ophthalmopathy patients. The libraries were constructed in a second round of multiplex PCR and then size-selected and purified. Libraries were sequenced paired-end with 100 bp reads on an Illumina HiSeq2000. SOAPnuke was used to process the raw data, removing reads that contained adapters or uncalled bases, had a mean Phred below 15, or lacked an exact match to the constant primer or identifier. High-quality paired reads were merged with COPE v1.2.5, and unique nucleotide sequences were defined as clonotypes. Clonotypes were aligned to IMGT TRBV, TRBD and TRBJ reference segments using MiTCR v1.1. The analysis included only V-J combinations with a frequency above 0.0001, which together covered roughly 99% of the repertoires. A TCS score was defined as the ratio of F50 (clonal expansion) to E x V (chaos), with BLOSUM62-based TCRdist applied between CDR3 peptides within each V-J. Welch's t-statistics and random forest reduced several hundred V-J features to 13, which were used in a naive Bayes classifier (R e1071). Sample size was not statistically predetermined, and investigators were not blinded to group allocation. According to the paper, TCR Vbeta CDR3 sequencing was carried out on 120 to 150 peripheral blood samples, which came from 40 to 45 ophthalmopathy, under 85 hyperthyroidism and about 17 progressor patients.

The sequence derives from a man aged 18 to 35 with Graves disease. Donor details come from another sample of the same person, matched by shared clones. In this chain, TRBV19 is recombined with TRBJ1-1, with the identity of the D gene unclear. This sample comprised peripheral blood mononuclear cells (PBMCs), obtained at new diagnosis, from a patient treated with antithyroid drugs. DNA sequence: TGTGCCAGTAGTAAATCACCCCGCTACTACCTGAACACTGAAGCTTTCTTT. Its translation is CASSKSPRYYLNTEAFF. Where the CDR3 stops, the reference TRBV19 and TRBJ1-1 genes take over; the full variable domain is DGGITQSPKYLFRKEGQNVTLSCEQNLNHDAMYWYRQDPGQGLRLIYYSQIVNDFQKGDIAEGYSVSREKKESFPLTVTSAQKNPTAFYLCASSKSPRYYLNTEAFFGQGTRLTVV.